The clone carrying this T cell receptor beta chain is judged medium-sized. Its specificity is not known. This record comes from a study of T and B cells in COVID-19 patients. Study-wide context: Peripheral blood came from COVID-19 patients with active infection or after recovery. Active-infection patients were older, median 67 years, than recovered patients, median around 35 years. Findings and caveats of the study: Highly clonal in active COVID-19, TRB repertoires exceeded healthy-donor diversity and richness at recovery.

Multiplex PCR with BIOMED2 TRB-A/B primer pools amplified TRB rearrangements. One entry per CDR3 protein results from TCRdb running MiXCR on the multiplex PCR reads. This table has roughly 9,500 distinct CDR3 sequences, around 27% appearing once. TRB was amplified from about 250-500 ng of blood genomic DNA. V gave up 3 bases and J gave up 2 bases; unmatched junction bases: 6. Germline CDR1 is LNHDA and CDR2 is SQIVND (reference sequence). This CDR3 is built from 15 residues. Sequenced material: blood. This sequence was found in a human donor who had recovered from COVID-19. The genes are TRBV19 and TRBJ2-7; TRBD1 matches 8 bases. The CDR3 DNA reads TGTGCCAGTAGTATGGATGTGACAGGGGCCTACGAGCAGTACTTC. Its protein is CASSMDVTGAYEQYF.